The sequence of this T cell receptor (beta chain) was determined in a study of shared clonotypes between healthy human individuals. Background on the study: The donor pool was made up of a couple of women and three men aged 18 to 49.

The count of this clone is one. J lost 6 bases, V lost 4 bases, and 5 bases had no gene match. Germline V gives CDR1 LGHNA, CDR2 YNFKEQ. The CDR3 totals 14 residues. Each PCR replicate run on unsorted PBMC took in 250 to 300 ng DNA, about 29,000 T cell genomes. TCRdb's table, derived via immunoSEQ multiplex PCR, lists solely in-frame clones and lacks some. The profile covers a few hundred thousand clones, with around 77% appearing a single time and around 12% taken by the ten largest. What was sequenced was PBMCs. The chain recombines TRBV4-2 with TRBJ2-1; 8 bases line up with TRBD2. This clonotype was obtained from a woman in her forties in good health. Some clones in this sample may be carry-over from other donors' samples. The CDR3: CASSPQREFNEQFF. The CDR3, as DNA: TGTGCCAGCAGCCCCCAGCGGGAGTTCAATGAGCAGTTCTTC.